This TCR beta chain was sequenced in a study of blood T cell repertoires in COVID-19. Study context: Acute and convalescent COVID-19 samples came from the United States, Italy and Spain. T cells, B-cell-depleted T cells, or PBMCs supplied cDNA or gDNA.

CDR3 length: 16 residues. Germline loops: CDR1 SGHAT, CDR2 FQDESV (reference sequence). V trimming: 5 bases; J trimming: 5 bases; junction bases outside the gene matches: 12. Which cohort a participant joined came from the clinical history participants gave. Sequencing used immunoSEQ multiplex PCR; TCRdb keeps in-frame clones, though not all of them. The sample holds roughly 250,000 clones; roughly 93% are singletons and the top ten take 2.3%. The sequenced sample consisted of PBMCs or T cells enriched from blood (not recorded which). The origin of this receptor is a woman aged 40 to 50 with acute COVID-19. The J gene is TRBJ2-3, the V gene TRBV11-1; 8 positions agree with TRBD1. Here the CDR3 DNA reads TGTGCCAGCAGCCCCTCCGGACAGGGTCTGAGAGATACGCAGTATTTT. Translating it yields CASSPSGQGLRDTQYF. The variable domain in full, completed from reference TRBV11-1 and TRBJ2-3, reads EAEVAQSPRYKITEKSQAVAFWCDPISGHATLYWYRQILGQGPELLVQFQDESVVDDSQLPKDRFSAERLKGVDSTLKIQPAELGDSAMYLCASSPSGQGLRDTQYFGPGTRLTVL.